These 32 T cell receptor beta chains were all obtained from the same sample, sequenced in a study of identical twins. Via MiXCR, TCRdb re-called the 5' RACE reads, giving one row per CDR3 protein. This table holds hundreds of thousands of distinct CDR3 sequences, roughly 20% found once. This sample also belongs to another study, concerning T cells expressing NK-cell markers.

Input material: PBMCs. The receptor source for this set is a woman under 30 in good health.

This clonotype has only a few counts. This chain connects TRBV10-3 to TRBJ1-5; D might be TRBD1 (6 bases). The V gene's germline CDR1 is ENHRY and CDR2 SYGVKD. V was shortened by 6 bases and J by 5 bases, with 11 bases between the two germline ends. The CDR3 is 13 residues long. The CDR3 spells CAIRGQSDQPQHF. The CDR3 bases are TGTGCCATCAGAGGACAGTCTGATCAGCCCCAGCATTTT.

The CDR3 sequence is CATADLGTSRNEQFF. The CDR3 DNA is TGTGCCACAGCGGACCTCGGGACTAGCCGTAATGAGCAGTTCTTC. The V gene is TRBV19, the J gene TRBJ2-1; TRBD2 matches at 9 bases. With V trimmed by 10 bases and J by 7 bases, 14 bases remained unmatched. The germline V gene has CDR1 LNHDA and CDR2 SQIVND (reference sequence). CDR3 length equals 15 residues.

In this sample, this clonotype turned up a few times. This chain joins TRBV3-1 and TRBJ1-1, with 7 bases lining up with TRBD1. V trimming: 4 bases; J trimming: 1 base; junction bases outside the gene matches: 6. Germline CDR1 LGHDT, CDR2 YNNKEL (reference sequence). The CDR3 consists of 15 residues. DNA for the CDR3: TGTGCCAGCAGCCGGACAGGAGGGACGAACACTGAAGCTTTCTTT. This codes for CASSRTGGTNTEAFF. The variable domain in full, completed from reference TRBV3-1 and TRBJ1-1, reads DTAVSQTPKYLVTQMGNDKSIKCEQNLGHDTMYWYKQDSKKFLKIMFSYNNKELIINETVPNRFSPKSPDKAHLNLHINSLELGDSAVYFCASSRTGGTNTEAFFGQGTRLTVV.

The chain carries TRBV9 and TRBJ1-6, with D possibly being TRBD1 (5 bases). The V gene's germline CDR1 is SGDLS and CDR2 YYNGEE. The germline V and J ends were trimmed by 0 bases and 11 bases, with 12 bases remaining between them. CDR3 length: 14 amino acids. CDR3 nucleotide sequence: TGTGCCAGCAGCGTAGCTGGGGGACGGGCACCCCTCCACTTT. It translates to CASSVAGGRAPLHF.

This clonotype was observed a handful of times. The chain couples TRBV5-1 to TRBJ1-1, with 9 bases matching TRBD1. V shed 4 bases and J 4 bases; nucleotides not matched to a gene: 11. This CDR3 has 16 amino acids. Germline CDR1 is SGHRS and CDR2 is YFSETQ. CDR3 amino acids: CASSPTPQGAGTEAFF. The CDR3 bases are TGCGCCAGCAGCCCCACTCCACAGGGGGCAGGCACTGAAGCTTTCTTT.

The chain recombines TRBV7-9 with TRBJ1-2; D is ambiguous. Trimming removed 7 bases at V and 2 bases at J, with 14 bases between. Germline-derived CDR1 and CDR2 are SEHNR and FQNEAQ (reference sequence). This CDR3 contains 14 residues. The CDR3 sequence is CASIETTINYGYTF. In nucleotides, the CDR3 is TGTGCCAGCATTGAGACCACAATAAACTATGGCTACACCTTC.

This chain uses TRBV9 with TRBJ2-3; unclear D gene. V lost 4 bases, J lost 4 bases, and 13 bases lay in between. The CDR3 runs 14 residues. Germline loops: CDR1 SGDLS, CDR2 YYNGEE. In DNA, the CDR3 is TGTGCCAGCAGCCCCCGGTTCATGGCAGATACGCAGTATTTT. It specifies CASSPRFMADTQYF.

This clonotype was seen only a few times. The V call is TRBV5-1, the J call TRBJ2-2, with TRBD2 matching over 13 bases. Germline-derived CDR1 and CDR2 are SGHRS and YFSETQ. This CDR3 has 17 amino acids. J was trimmed by 4 bases and V by 1 base; bases with no gene match: 4. The CDR3 DNA is TGCGCCAGCAGCTTGACTAGCGGGAGGGCCTCCACCGGGGAGCTGTTTTTT. This encodes CASSLTSGRASTGELFF.

This clonotype came up a few times. The J gene is TRBJ2-1, the V gene TRBV5-6; D is uncertain. The V gene lost 2 bases and the J gene lost 6 bases, with 15 bases spanning the gap. CDR3 size: 15 residues. Germline CDR1 SGHDT, CDR2 YYEEEE. As DNA, the CDR3 is TGTGCCAGCAGCTTATGGTTAGGGCGCAGCAATGAGCAGTTCTTC. It is translated as CASSLWLGRSNEQFF.

The table lists this clonotype with a few counts. The genes are TRBV15 and TRBJ2-5, with TRBD2 as a possible D gene (5 bases). Germline CDR1 reads LNHNV; CDR2 reads YYDKDF (reference sequence). CDR3 size: 15 residues. Trimming removed 6 bases from V and 7 bases from J, with 21 bases in between. CDR3 sequence (DNA): TGTGCCACCAGGAGGGATAAGGGAGCAGGAGGGACCCAGTACTTC. This sequence encodes CATRRDKGAGGTQYF.

As for this clonotype: This may be a read error: a much more frequent sequence differs by one nucleotide. The CDR3 carries no conserved terminal phenylalanine or tryptophan, so it likely arises from a read error. The V and J genes are TRBV7-9 and TRBJ2-2; 8 nucleotides match TRBD2. The CDR3 contains 14 residues. The trim removed 6 bases at V and 7 bases at J, leaving 7 bases unmatched. Germline V gene sequence: CDR1 SEHNR, CDR2 FQNEAQ (reference sequence). CDR3 coding DNA: TGTGCCAGCAGGGAAGCGGGAGCGAACGGGGAGCTGTTTTCT. It is translated as CASREAGANGELFS.

This clonotype has a handful of counts. J is TRBJ1-2 and V is TRBV24-1; 8 nucleotides match TRBD1. The CDR3 sequence is 13 residues long. The ends lost 3 bases at V and 8 bases at J; junction bases unmatched: 4. Germline assignment: CDR1 KGHDR and CDR2 SFDVKD. CDR3 sequence: CATSDPRTGGYTF. The CDR3 DNA is TGTGCCACCAGTGATCCTCGGACAGGGGGCTACACCTTC.

This chain joins TRBV6-6 and TRBJ2-2; D is perhaps TRBD1 (5 bases). This CDR3 comprises 13 residues. CDR1 and CDR2 (germline): MNHNY, SVGAGI (reference sequence). V dropped 8 bases and J dropped 5 bases, with 12 bases sitting between them. The CDR3 DNA is TGTGCCAGCCGAAGGGGTGAAACCGGGGAGCTGTTTTTT. This translates into CASRRGETGELFF.

This clonotype was recorded a few times. The V and J genes are TRBV7-2 and TRBJ2-5; unclear D gene. CDR3 length: 15 residues. V was clipped by 3 bases and J by 2 bases, with 13 bases between them. Germline V gives CDR1 SGHTA, CDR2 FQGNSA. The CDR3 here is CASSFVWWGQETQYF. The CDR3 DNA sequence: TGTGCCAGCAGCTTTGTGTGGTGGGGACAAGAGACCCAGTACTTC.

This clonotype was seen more than once but under ten times. The V and J genes are TRBV5-1 and TRBJ2-7; 8 nucleotides agree with TRBD2. This CDR3 contains 15 residues. CDR1 is SGHRS and CDR2 is YFSETQ in the germline V gene. Trimming at V came to 3 bases and at J to 4 bases, leaving 9 bases not matched to a gene. DNA for the CDR3: TGCGCCAGCAGCTCCCACGGAGCGGGAGAATACGAGCAGTACTTC. Amino acids: CASSSHGAGEYEQYF.

The genes are TRBV4-2 and TRBJ2-3; TRBD1 might be the D (5 bases). Trimming cost V 0 bases and J 4 bases, with 14 bases left between them. The length of the CDR3 is 16 residues. The germline V gene encodes CDR1 LGHNA and CDR2 YNFKEQ. The CDR3 protein is CASSQDSRQGSDTQYF. The CDR3, as DNA: TGTGCCAGCAGCCAAGATTCGCGCCAGGGATCAGATACGCAGTATTTT.

The sample holds a few counts of this clonotype. This sequence joins TRBV7-8 and TRBJ2-1; 8 bases are a match to TRBD1. This CDR3 comprises 14 residues. Germline V lookup: CDR1 SGHVS, CDR2 FQNEAQ. The V segment lost 5 bases and the J segment 9 bases; nucleotides outside the gene matches: 9. As DNA, the CDR3 is TGTGCCAGCAGCCCCTGGACAGGGATCGGTGAGCAGTTCTTC. It yields the protein CASSPWTGIGEQFF.

This clonotype was recorded a few times. The rearrangement links TRBV7-9 to TRBJ2-7; 13 bases map to TRBD2. This CDR3 has 16 residues. The junction had 6 bases not matched to a gene; V was cut back by 5 bases and J by 2 bases. Per germline, CDR1 SEHNR and CDR2 FQNEAQ (reference sequence). The CDR3 sequence is CASSGRTSGSTYEQYF. The CDR3 DNA reads TGTGCCAGCAGCGGAAGGACTAGCGGGAGTACCTACGAGCAGTACTTC.

This clonotype was seen a handful of times. The chain links TRBV6-2 or TRBV6-3 to TRBJ2-1; a weak D match, TRBD2 (5 bases). The ends were cut back, 8 bases at V and 9 bases at J, with 14 bases in the middle. This CDR3 has 12 residues. Germline V lookup: CDR1 MNHEY, CDR2 SVGEGT. The CDR3 DNA reads TGTGCCAGCCAACAATCTGGGAGTGAGCAGTTCTTC. This translates into CASQQSGSEQFF.

This clonotype appeared once. The chain couples TRBV12-3 or TRBV12-4 to TRBJ2-1, with D possibly being TRBD1 (7 bases). V lost 7 bases, J lost 7 bases, and 20 bases lay in between. The CDR3 spans 15 residues. CDR3 region: CASTPGGRGVNEQFF. In nucleotides, the CDR3 is TGTGCCAGCACCCCCGGAGGCAGGGGGGTTAATGAGCAGTTCTTC.

The table lists this clonotype with a few counts. The chain recombines TRBV5-1 with TRBJ2-1; a possible D gene is TRBD2 (5 bases). The CDR3 contains 15 residues. Germline lookup yields CDR1 SGHRS and CDR2 YFSETQ. Trimming removed 1 base at V and 2 bases at J, with 10 bases between. CDR3 in DNA: TGCGCCAGCAGCTTGAGGGTCGGGACCTACAATGAGCAGTTCTTC. Its translation: CASSLRVGTYNEQFF.

This clonotype was counted ten times or more. V gene TRBV12-3 or TRBV12-4 combines with J gene TRBJ2-7; 12 nucleotides align to TRBD2. The CDR3 spans 14 residues. V dropped 7 bases and J dropped 1; count of bases not matched to a gene: 2. CDR3 amino acids: CASTGTSGSYEQYF. For the CDR3, the DNA is TGTGCCAGCACCGGGACTAGCGGGTCCTACGAGCAGTACTTC.

The chain couples TRBV11-2 to TRBJ2-3, with D perhaps matching TRBD1 or TRBD2 (5 bases each). The CDR3 consists of 13 residues. Germline V gene lookup returns CDR1 SGHAT and CDR2 FQNNGV. Trimming cost V 1 base and J 10 bases, with 12 bases left between them. The CDR3 region has the DNA TGTGCCAGCAGCTTAGGGTTGGGGGAGCCGCAGTATTTT. Translated, it gives CASSLGLGEPQYF.

The chain recombines TRBV12-3 or TRBV12-4 with TRBJ1-2; possibly TRBD1 for D (6 bases). V was trimmed by 3 bases and J by 13 bases, leaving 18 bases between them. This CDR3 comprises 13 residues. CDR3 sequence: CASSFAGAQGCTF. CDR3 in DNA: TGTGCCAGCAGTTTCGCAGGGGCCCAAGGGTGCACCTTC.

This clonotype turned up a few times. The V and J genes are TRBV9 and TRBJ2-3, with D perhaps TRBD2 (6 bases). Germline V lookup: CDR1 SGDLS, CDR2 YYNGEE. This CDR3 is built from 14 residues. V was pared by 5 bases and J by 3 bases, with 13 bases between. Here the CDR3 DNA reads TGTGCCAGCAGGCCCCTGGGGGGTACAGATACGCAGTATTTT. This encodes CASRPLGGTDTQYF.

This chain links TRBV11-3 with TRBJ2-5; D remains unclear. CDR3 size: 12 residues. CDR1 and CDR2 (germline): SGHNT, YENEEA. V gave up 1 base and J gave up 7 bases, with 7 bases separating them. CDR3 nucleotide sequence: TGTGCCAGCAGCTTAGTTCCTGGGACCCAGTACTTC. Its translation is CASSLVPGTQYF.

The V gene is TRBV6-2 or TRBV6-3, the J gene TRBJ2-5, with D maybe TRBD2 (6 bases). Trimming left V 7 bases short and J 1 base short, with 13 bases between. From germline, CDR1 is MNHEY and CDR2 SVGEGT. The CDR3 has 14 residues. The CDR3 nucleotides are TGTGCCAGCACCTACCTTAGCGGCCAAGAGACCCAGTACTTC. Translated: CASTYLSGQETQYF.

The chain carries TRBV12-3 or TRBV12-4 and TRBJ2-7, with 10 nucleotides matching TRBD2. The trim removed 3 bases at V and 4 bases at J, leaving 3 bases unmatched. This CDR3 is 14 amino acids long. The CDR3 here is CASSLASGRYEQYF. The CDR3 DNA sequence: TGTGCCAGCAGTTTGGCTAGCGGGAGATACGAGCAGTACTTC.

This rearrangement joins TRBV9 to TRBJ2-3, with 10 bases that match TRBD2. The V segment lost 2 bases and the J segment 5 bases; nucleotides outside the gene matches: 8. Germline CDR1 reads SGDLS; CDR2 reads YYNGEE. The CDR3 runs 16 residues. CDR3 bases: TGTGCCAGCAGCGTTCGGGCTAGCGGGAGTCGAGATACGCAGTATTTT. Translated, it gives CASSVRASGSRDTQYF.

The chain employs TRBV6-1 and TRBJ1-1; perhaps TRBD1 as D (5 bases). Looked up from germline, CDR1 is MNHNS and CDR2 is SASEGT. The CDR3 has 14 residues. V was pared by 6 bases and J by 5 bases, with 16 bases between. CDR3 residues: CASSPQGGETEAFF. CDR3 nucleotide sequence: TGTGCCAGCAGCCCCCAGGGAGGAGAAACTGAAGCTTTCTTT.

This clonotype has only a few counts. J is TRBJ1-2 and V is TRBV11-2, with 7 bases identical to TRBD1. Germline CDR1 is SGHAT and CDR2 is FQNNGV. After removal of 4 bases from V and 7 bases from J, the junction contained 12 bases not matched to a gene. The CDR3 has 15 residues. The CDR3 loop is CASSSAGTDGGGYTF. The CDR3, as DNA: TGTGCCAGCAGCTCGGCCGGGACAGACGGCGGTGGCTACACCTTC.

The rearrangement uses TRBV5-1 and TRBJ2-1, with 7 bases fitting TRBD1. V was clipped by 2 bases and J by 6 bases; unmatched bases: 8. CDR3 size: 15 residues. Germline assignment: CDR1 SGHRS and CDR2 YFSETQ. CDR3 DNA sequence: TGCGCCAGCAGCTTCCAGGGGGTAGCCGGCAATGAGCAGTTCTTC. Its translation: CASSFQGVAGNEQFF.